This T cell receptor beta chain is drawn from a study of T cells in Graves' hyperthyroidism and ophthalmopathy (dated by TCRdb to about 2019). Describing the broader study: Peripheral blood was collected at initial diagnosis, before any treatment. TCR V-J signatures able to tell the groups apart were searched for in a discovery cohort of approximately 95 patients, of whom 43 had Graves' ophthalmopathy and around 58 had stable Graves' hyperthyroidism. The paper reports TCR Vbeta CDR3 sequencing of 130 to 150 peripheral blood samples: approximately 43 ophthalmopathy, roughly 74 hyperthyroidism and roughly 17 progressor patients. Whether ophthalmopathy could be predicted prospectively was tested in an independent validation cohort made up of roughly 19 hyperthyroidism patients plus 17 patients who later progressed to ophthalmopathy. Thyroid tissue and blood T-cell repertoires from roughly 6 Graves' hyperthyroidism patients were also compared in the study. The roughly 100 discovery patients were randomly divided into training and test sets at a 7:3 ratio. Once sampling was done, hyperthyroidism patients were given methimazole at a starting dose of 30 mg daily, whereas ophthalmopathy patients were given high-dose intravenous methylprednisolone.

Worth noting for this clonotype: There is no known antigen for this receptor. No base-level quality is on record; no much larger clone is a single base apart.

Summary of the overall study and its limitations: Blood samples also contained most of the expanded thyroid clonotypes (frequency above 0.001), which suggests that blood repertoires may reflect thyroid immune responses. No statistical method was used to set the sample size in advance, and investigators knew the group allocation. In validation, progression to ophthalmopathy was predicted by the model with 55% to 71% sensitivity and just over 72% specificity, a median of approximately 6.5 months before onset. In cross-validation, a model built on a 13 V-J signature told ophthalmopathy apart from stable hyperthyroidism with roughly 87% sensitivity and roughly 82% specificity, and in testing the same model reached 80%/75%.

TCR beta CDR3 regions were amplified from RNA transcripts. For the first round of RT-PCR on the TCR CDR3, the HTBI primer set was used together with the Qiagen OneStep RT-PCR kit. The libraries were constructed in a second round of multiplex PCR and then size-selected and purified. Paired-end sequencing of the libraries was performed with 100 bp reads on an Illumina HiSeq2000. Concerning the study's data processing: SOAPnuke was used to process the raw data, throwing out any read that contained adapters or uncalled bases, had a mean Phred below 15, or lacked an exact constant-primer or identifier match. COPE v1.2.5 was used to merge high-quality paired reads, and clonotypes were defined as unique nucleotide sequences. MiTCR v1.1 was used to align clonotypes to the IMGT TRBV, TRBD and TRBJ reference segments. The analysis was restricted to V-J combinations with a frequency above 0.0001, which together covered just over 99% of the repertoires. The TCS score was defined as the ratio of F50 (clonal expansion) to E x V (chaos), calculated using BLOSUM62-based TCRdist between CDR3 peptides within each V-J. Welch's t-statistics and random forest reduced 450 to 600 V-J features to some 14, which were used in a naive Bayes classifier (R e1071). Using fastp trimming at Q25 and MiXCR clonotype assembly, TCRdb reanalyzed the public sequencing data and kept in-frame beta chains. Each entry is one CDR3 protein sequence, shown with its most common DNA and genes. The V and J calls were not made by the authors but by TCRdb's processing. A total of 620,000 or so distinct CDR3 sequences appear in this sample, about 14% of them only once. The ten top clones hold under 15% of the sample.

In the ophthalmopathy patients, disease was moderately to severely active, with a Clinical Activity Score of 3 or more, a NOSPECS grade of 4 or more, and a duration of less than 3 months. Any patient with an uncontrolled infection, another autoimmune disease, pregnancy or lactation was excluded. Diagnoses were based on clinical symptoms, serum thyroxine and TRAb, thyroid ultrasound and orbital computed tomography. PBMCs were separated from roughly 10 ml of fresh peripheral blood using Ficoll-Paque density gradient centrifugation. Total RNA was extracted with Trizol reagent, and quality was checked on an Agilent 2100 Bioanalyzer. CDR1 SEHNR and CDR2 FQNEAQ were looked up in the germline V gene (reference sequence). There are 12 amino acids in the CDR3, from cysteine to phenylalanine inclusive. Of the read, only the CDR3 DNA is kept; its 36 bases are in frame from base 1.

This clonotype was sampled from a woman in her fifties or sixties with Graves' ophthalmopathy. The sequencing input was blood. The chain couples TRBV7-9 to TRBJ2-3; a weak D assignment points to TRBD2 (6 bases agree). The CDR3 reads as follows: CAASDGTDTQYF. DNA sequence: TGTGCGGCTAGCGATGGCACAGATACGCAGTATTTT.